This T cell receptor (beta chain) originates from a study of blood T cell repertoires in COVID-19. The J segment lost 1 base and the V segment lost 4 bases, leaving 5 bases of the junction unmatched. Per the germline V gene, CDR1 is SGHRS and CDR2 is YFSETQ. CDR3 length: 15 residues. Some clones are missing from TCRdb's copy, which holds only in-frame ones; the method was immunoSEQ multiplex PCR. The table lists 300,000 to 400,000 clones, approximately 90% of them singletons. The receptor was isolated from a woman aged 25 to 39 with acute COVID-19. Sequencing was performed on PBMCs or T cells enriched from blood (not recorded which). The chain combines TRBV5-1 with TRBJ1-3, with 7 nucleotides matching TRBD1. This CDR3 reads CASSGGDRSGNTIYF. CDR3 sequence (DNA): TGCGCCAGCAGCGGAGGGGACAGATCTGGAAACACCATATATTTT.